A single sample gave rise to the 25 T cell receptor beta chains below, sequenced in a study of PD-1 blockade in classical Hodgkin lymphoma. The assay was immunoSEQ multiplex PCR, and TCRdb's table has in-frame clones only and misses some. The repertoire holds about 2,500 clones, with about 86% as singletons. Exposure to brentuximab vedotin varied, and each patient had relapsed following autologous stem cell transplantation. Purification of CD4+ T cells from thawed PBMCs was performed via magnetic negative selection. Sequenced material: CD4+ T cells from blood, taken at baseline. The receptor source for this set is a human donor with classical Hodgkin lymphoma.

The chain carries TRBV18 and TRBJ2-2, with D tentatively TRBD1 or TRBD2 (5 bases each). Trimming removed 2 bases at V and 1 base at J, with 5 bases between. The germline V gene has CDR1 KGHSH and CDR2 LQKENI. The length of the CDR3 is 14 residues. CDR3 nucleotides: TGTGCCAGCTCACCAGGGGGGAACACCGGGGAGCTGTTTTTT. Translated: CASSPGGNTGELFF.

V is TRBV4-1 and J is TRBJ2-7, with a possible D match to TRBD1 (5 bases). The CDR3 is 14 amino acids. CDR1 and CDR2 (germline): MGHRA, YSYEKL. The V gene lost 1 base and the J gene lost 3 bases, with 10 bases spanning the gap. The DNA for the CDR3 is TGCGCCAGCAGCCAAGCCGTTAGGGGCTACGAGCAGTACTTC. This codes for CASSQAVRGYEQYF.

The chain has TRBV28 and TRBJ1-1; D remains ambiguous. The germline V gene has CDR1 MDHEN and CDR2 SYDVKM. CDR3 length equals 13 residues. Deletions cut 1 base from V and 6 bases from J, with 9 bases between. CDR3 protein: CASSLLGRAEAFF. For the CDR3, the DNA is TGTGCCAGCAGTTTATTGGGTAGAGCTGAAGCTTTCTTT.

In its sample, this clone was seen once. This chain connects TRBV7-9 to TRBJ2-7; 8 nucleotides match TRBD1. Trimming at V came to 2 bases and at J to 1 base, leaving 7 bases not matched to a gene. The germline V gene has CDR1 SEHNR and CDR2 FQNEAQ (reference sequence). This CDR3 is built from 16 residues. The CDR3 is CASSLTGQGLSYEQYF. Written as DNA, the CDR3 is TGTGCCAGCAGCTTAACTGGACAGGGACTTTCCTACGAGCAGTACTTC.

The gene calls are TRBV10-3 and TRBJ2-3, with D hard to call. The CDR3 loop spans 16 amino acids. V dropped 4 bases and J dropped 2 bases, with 16 bases sitting between them. CDR1 is ENHRY and CDR2 is SYGVKD in the germline V gene. DNA of the CDR3: TGTGCCATCAGTGCGAAACGAGAGCCTCTCACAGATACGCAGTATTTT. It translates to CAISAKREPLTDTQYF.

In this sample, this clone turned up a few times. V and J are TRBV7-8 and TRBJ1-2; D not resolved. The CDR3 is 13 residues long. Germline V gene lookup returns CDR1 SGHVS and CDR2 FQNEAQ. V was cut by 2 bases and J by 8 bases, with 12 bases left in between. The CDR3 loop is CASSLRADGGYTF. CDR3 DNA: TGTGCCAGCAGCTTAAGAGCAGACGGGGGCTACACCTTC.

The gene calls are TRBV15 and TRBJ2-5, with no clear D. Germline loops: CDR1 LNHNV, CDR2 YYDKDF (reference sequence). The CDR3 sequence is 12 residues long. V gave up 2 bases and J gave up 5 bases, with 6 bases separating them. In nucleotides, the CDR3 is TGTGCCACCAGCAGATTACGGGAGACCCAGTACTTC. Its protein is CATSRLRETQYF.

V gene TRBV7-7 combines with J gene TRBJ2-1; D might be TRBD1 (5 bases). This CDR3 spans 15 amino acids. V lost 5 bases and J 0 bases, leaving 11 bases between the germline ends. Germline V gene data show CDR1 as SSHAT and CDR2 as FNYEAQ (reference sequence). CDR3 coding DNA: TGTGCCAGCAGCCCGATAGACAGCTCCTACAATGAGCAGTTCTTC. Translating it yields CASSPIDSSYNEQFF.

The V and J genes are TRBV5-8 and TRBJ1-2, with D unresolved. CDR1 and CDR2 from the germline V gene are SGHTS and YDEGEE. The CDR3 loop spans 16 amino acids. Trimming shortened V by 2 bases and J by 4 bases, and 18 bases separated the two germline ends. The CDR3 reads CASSLNKQWDFYGYTF. The CDR3 region has the DNA TGTGCCAGCAGCTTAAATAAACAGTGGGATTTCTATGGCTACACCTTC. The full variable domain, its missing parts supplied by reference TRBV5-8 and TRBJ1-2, is EAGVTQSPTHLIKTRGQQATLRCSPISGHTSVYWYQQALGLGLQFLLWYDEGEERNRGNFPPRFSGRQFPNYSSELNVNALELEDSALYLCASSLNKQWDFYGYTFGSGTRLTVV.

This chain links TRBV30 with TRBJ1-2; D not resolved. Germline assignment: CDR1 GTSNPN and CDR2 SVGIG (reference sequence). V lost 0 bases, J lost 2 bases, and 16 bases lay in between. The CDR3 contains 16 residues. The CDR3 reads CAWSVNHNLINYGYTF. As DNA, the CDR3 is TGTGCCTGGAGTGTGAATCATAACCTGATAAACTATGGCTACACCTTC.

J is TRBJ1-2 and V is TRBV5-1, with D maybe TRBD1 (5 bases). V was pared by 3 bases and J by 8 bases, with 11 bases between. From germline, CDR1 is SGHRS and CDR2 YFSETQ. This CDR3 spans 12 amino acids. As DNA, the CDR3 is TGCGCCAGCAGCTGGGGGACTGGCGGCTACACCTTC. It codes for CASSWGTGGYTF.

The V call is TRBV4-1, the J call TRBJ2-1; 13 bases are a match to TRBD2. The CDR3 length is 17 residues. Germline V gene lookup returns CDR1 MGHRA and CDR2 YSYEKL. Trimming at V came to 2 bases and at J to 7 bases, leaving 8 bases not matched to a gene. CDR3 nucleotide sequence: TGCGCCAGCAGCCAAAGATCACTAGCGGGGGGGCAAAATGAGCAGTTCTTC. Translation gives CASSQRSLAGGQNEQFF.

This CDR3 is CASSSTGLAGGPHEQYF. The CDR3 bases are TGTGCCAGCAGCTCAACGGGACTAGCGGGAGGGCCTCACGAGCAGTACTTC. V usage is TRBV7-9 and J usage is TRBJ2-7, with 16 bases lining up with TRBD2. Trimming cost V 4 bases and J 5 bases; bases outside gene matches: 8. Per germline, CDR1 SEHNR and CDR2 FQNEAQ (reference sequence). CDR3 length: 17 residues.

The V and J genes are TRBV19 and TRBJ1-3; no clear D. V lost 4 bases and J lost 0, with 10 bases in between. Germline CDR1 reads LNHDA; CDR2 reads SQIVND (reference sequence). The CDR3 consists of 15 residues. The CDR3 region is CASSTLGSSGNTIYF. The CDR3 DNA is TGTGCCAGTAGTACCCTGGGAAGCTCTGGAAACACCATATATTTT.

The chain couples TRBV28 to TRBJ2-1; 10 nucleotides match TRBD1. This CDR3 region has 16 residues. Germline assignment: CDR1 MDHEN and CDR2 SYDVKM. V shed 7 bases and J 1 base; nucleotides not matched to a gene: 7. In DNA, the CDR3 is TGTGCCAGCATAAGACAGGGGGCCGCGTCCTACAATGAGCAGTTCTTC. The encoded protein is CASIRQGAASYNEQFF.

This rearrangement joins TRBV10-3 to TRBJ1-5; D is uncertain. Germline values: CDR1 ENHRY, CDR2 SYGVKD. The CDR3 covers 14 residues. V was clipped by 2 bases and J by 3 bases, with 8 bases between them. The CDR3 spells CAISEGGLNQPQHF. In nucleotides, the CDR3 is TGTGCCATCAGTGAGGGCGGCCTCAATCAGCCCCAGCATTTT.

This sequence joins TRBV7-9 and TRBJ2-7; D tentatively fits TRBD1 or TRBD2 (5 bases each). The CDR3 has 15 residues. Germline V gene data show CDR1 as SEHNR and CDR2 as FQNEAQ (reference sequence). Trimming shortened V by 0 bases and J by 3 bases, and 12 bases separated the two germline ends. This chain's CDR3 is CASSLARRGVYEQYF. Written as DNA, the CDR3 is TGTGCCAGCAGCTTAGCGCGTCGGGGCGTCTACGAGCAGTACTTC.

This clone was recorded only once. The germline gene is not matched at one end of the junction; a read error may be the cause. CDR3 residues: CASSYSGNTIYF. CDR3 nucleotide sequence: TGTGCCAGCAGTTATTCTGGGAACACCATATATTTT. The chain is built from TRBV6-5 and TRBJ1-3; no reliable D call. The CDR3 consists of 12 residues. Germline V gives CDR1 MNHEY, CDR2 SVGAGI.

The CDR3 here is CASSERGSLAKNIQYF. The DNA for the CDR3 is TGCGCCAGCAGTGAACGCGGTTCTCTAGCCAAAAACATTCAGTACTTC. The chain combines TRBV10-1 with TRBJ2-4; D unresolved. Trimming took off 3 bases at V and 0 bases at J, with 12 bases between the two ends. From germline, CDR1 is WNHNN and CDR2 SYGVQD (reference sequence). The CDR3 contains 16 residues.

The chain joins TRBV5-1 to TRBJ1-6; 9 nucleotides align to TRBD1. Germline CDR1 reads SGHRS; CDR2 reads YFSETQ. V shed 4 bases and J 10 bases; nucleotides not matched to a gene: 6. This CDR3 comprises 14 residues. This chain's CDR3 is CASSPGQGHSPLHF. The CDR3 DNA reads as TGCGCCAGCAGCCCTGGACAGGGGCACTCACCCCTCCACTTT.

The J gene is TRBJ2-2, the V gene TRBV19, with 7 bases matching TRBD1. Trimming cost V 3 bases and J 4 bases; bases outside gene matches: 5. The germline V gene has CDR1 LNHDA and CDR2 SQIVND (reference sequence). The CDR3 loop spans 15 amino acids. CDR3 nucleotide sequence: TGTGCCAGTAGTATTCCTAGACAGGGCACCGGGGAGCTGTTTTTT. Residues: CASSIPRQGTGELFF.

The rearrangement joins TRBV10-3 to TRBJ1-5, with D possibly matching TRBD1 (6 bases). Germline CDR1 is ENHRY and CDR2 is SYGVKD. This CDR3 contains 14 residues. V was pared by 5 bases and J by 1 base, with 9 bases between. The CDR3 nucleotides read TGTGCCATCAGTCTCGACAGGAGCAATCAGCCCCAGCATTTT. Amino acids: CAISLDRSNQPQHF.

The chain links TRBV19 to TRBJ1-1, with no clear D. The germline CDR1 and CDR2 sequences are LNHDA and SQIVND (reference sequence). The CDR3 runs 16 residues. Trimming shortened V by 7 bases and J by 4 bases, and 22 bases separated the two germline ends. Here the CDR3 reads CASIPSGLPGATEAFF. Here the CDR3 DNA reads TGTGCCAGTATCCCTTCCGGGCTCCCTGGAGCCACTGAAGCTTTCTTT.

The V and J genes are TRBV11-3 and TRBJ1-1; D is uncertain. Trimming took off 1 base at V and 0 bases at J, with 3 bases between the two ends. The CDR3 loop spans 13 amino acids. The germline V gene has CDR1 SGHNT and CDR2 YENEEA. The DNA of the CDR3 is TGTGCCAGCAGCTTAGGGGTGAACACTGAAGCTTTCTTT. It is translated as CASSLGVNTEAFF.

CDR3 nucleotides: TGCAGTGCTATTGACCTCTATGGCTACACCTTC. Encoded protein: CSAIDLYGYTF. The V call is TRBV20-1, the J call TRBJ1-2; D call uncertain. Trimming removed 4 bases from V and 4 bases from J, with 7 bases in between. Germline CDR1 DFQATT, CDR2 SNEGSKA (reference sequence). This CDR3 region has 11 residues.